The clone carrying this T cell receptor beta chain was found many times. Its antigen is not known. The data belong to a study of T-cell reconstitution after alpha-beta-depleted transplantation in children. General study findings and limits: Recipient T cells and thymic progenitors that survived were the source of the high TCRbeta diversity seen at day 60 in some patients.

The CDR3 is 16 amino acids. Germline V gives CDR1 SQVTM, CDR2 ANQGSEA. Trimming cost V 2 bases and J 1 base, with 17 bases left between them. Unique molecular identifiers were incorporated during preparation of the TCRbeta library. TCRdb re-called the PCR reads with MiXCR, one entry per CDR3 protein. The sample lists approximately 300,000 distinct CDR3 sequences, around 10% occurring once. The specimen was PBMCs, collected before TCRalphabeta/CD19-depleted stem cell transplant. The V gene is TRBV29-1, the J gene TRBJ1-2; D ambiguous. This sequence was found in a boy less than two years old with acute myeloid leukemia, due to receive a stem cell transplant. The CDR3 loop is CSVEPTGGSINYGYTF. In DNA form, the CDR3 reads TGCAGCGTTGAACCTACCGGTGGGTCAATTAACTATGGCTACACCTTC. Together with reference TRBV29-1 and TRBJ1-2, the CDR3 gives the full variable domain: SAVISQKPSRDICQRGTSLTIQCQVDSQVTMMFWYRQQPGQSLTLIATANQGSEATYESGFVIDKFPISRPNLTFSTLTVSNMSPEDSSIYLCSVEPTGGSINYGYTFGSGTRLTVV.